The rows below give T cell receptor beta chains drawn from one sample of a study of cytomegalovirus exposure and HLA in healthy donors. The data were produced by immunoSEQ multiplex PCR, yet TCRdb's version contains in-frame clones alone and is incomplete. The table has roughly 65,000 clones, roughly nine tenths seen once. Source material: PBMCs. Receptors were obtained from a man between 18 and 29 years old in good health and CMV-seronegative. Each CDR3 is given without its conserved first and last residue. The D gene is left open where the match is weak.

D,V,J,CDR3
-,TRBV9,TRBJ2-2,ASSSRPGSQRKQDTGELF
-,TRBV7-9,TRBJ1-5,ASSSSSYSNQPQH
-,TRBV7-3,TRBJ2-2,ASSFGQPNTGELF
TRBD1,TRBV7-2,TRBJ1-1,ASSLTLSQGAGTEAF
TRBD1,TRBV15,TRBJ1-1,ATSRVTGANAEAF
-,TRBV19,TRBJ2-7,ASSSPLTGSGYEQY
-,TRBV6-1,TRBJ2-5,ASSDFGLGGETQY
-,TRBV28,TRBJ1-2,ASSRADGYT
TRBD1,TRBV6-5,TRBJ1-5,ASSWDSFGNQPQH
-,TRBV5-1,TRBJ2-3,ASSLSGSRDTQY
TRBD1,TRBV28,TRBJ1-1,ASSSQGAGNTEAF
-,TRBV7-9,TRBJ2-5,ASSFRETQY
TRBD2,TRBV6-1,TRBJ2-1,ASSAGAGGRDEQF
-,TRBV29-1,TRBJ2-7,SVAKRMNSYEQY
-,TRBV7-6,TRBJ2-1,ASSLRLMGLNEQF
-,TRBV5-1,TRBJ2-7,ASSREQDSYEQY
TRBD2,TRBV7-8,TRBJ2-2,ASSGEAGAPDTGELF
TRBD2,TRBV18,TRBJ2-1,ASSPYDSAGGYNEQF
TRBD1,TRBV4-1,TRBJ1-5,ASSQYGTGGTQPQH
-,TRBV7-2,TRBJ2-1,ASSFGHLYNEQF
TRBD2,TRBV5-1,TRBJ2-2,ASTGLAGYSNPGELF
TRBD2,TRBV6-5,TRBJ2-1,ASRPSGGYNEQF
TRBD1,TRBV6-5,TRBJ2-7,ASSNRQGYEQY
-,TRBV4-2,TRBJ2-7,ASSPSGAGQQY
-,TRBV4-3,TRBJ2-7,ASSQGAEQY
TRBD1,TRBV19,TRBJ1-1,ASRGQGGNTEAF
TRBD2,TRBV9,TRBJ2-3,ASSALAGKHTQY
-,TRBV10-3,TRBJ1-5,AISRDKTNQPQH
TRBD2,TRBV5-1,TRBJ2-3,ASSLGLAGELDTQY
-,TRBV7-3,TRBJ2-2,ASRIGESNTGELF
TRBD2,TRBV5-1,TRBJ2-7,ASSRTSGYEQY
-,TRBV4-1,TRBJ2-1,ASSQWSRVVDDDEQF
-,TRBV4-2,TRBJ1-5,ASSQAGRNQPQH
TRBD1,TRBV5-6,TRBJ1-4,ASSIGTENEKLF
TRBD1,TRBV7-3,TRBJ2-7,ASSLTGPGTGSSYEQY
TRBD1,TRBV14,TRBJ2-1,ASSQRTGGINEQF
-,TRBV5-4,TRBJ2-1,ASSNPGAPNEQF
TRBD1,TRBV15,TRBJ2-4,ATSLMSGGNIQY
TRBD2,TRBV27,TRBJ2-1,ASSVGLSTSGRPYNEQF
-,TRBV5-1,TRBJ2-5,ASSFLETQY
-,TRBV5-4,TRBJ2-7,ASSLYRVGGQY
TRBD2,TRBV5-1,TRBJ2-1,ASSRGLAGLGEQF
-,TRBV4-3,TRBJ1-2,ASSQDLQGNYGYT
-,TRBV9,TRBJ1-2,ASSVAPGNYGYT
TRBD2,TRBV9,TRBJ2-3,ASSPRTSFPDTQY
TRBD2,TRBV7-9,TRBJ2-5,ASSARLAGEREYQETQY
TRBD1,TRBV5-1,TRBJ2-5,ASSSLGTGEETQY
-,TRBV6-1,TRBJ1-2,ASTLGGANYGYT
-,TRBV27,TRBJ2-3,ASSRPGSLGADTQY
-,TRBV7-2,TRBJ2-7,ASSSNGGQSLEQY
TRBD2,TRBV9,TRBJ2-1,ASSSTGLAGALSYNEQF
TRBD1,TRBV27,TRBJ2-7,ASSPQGYYEQY
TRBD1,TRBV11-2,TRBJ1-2,ASSPWTGIGGYT
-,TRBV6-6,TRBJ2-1,ASSYVARGDEQF
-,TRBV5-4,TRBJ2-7,ASSREVVTYEQY
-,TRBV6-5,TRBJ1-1,ASSYSRLQLGGAAF
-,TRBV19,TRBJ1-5,ATLPRYSNQPQH
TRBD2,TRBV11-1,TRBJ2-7,ASSSSSGRAYYEQY
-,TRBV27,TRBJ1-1,ASSLENPGEAF